The present TCR beta chain was sequenced within a study of shared clonotypes between healthy human individuals. Replicate PCRs for sorted subsets used 200 ng DNA; this equaled about 30,000 T cell genomes. Sequencing used immunoSEQ multiplex PCR; TCRdb keeps in-frame clones, though not all of them. The sample records about 1,500,000 clones, approximately 97% being singletons. The healthy adult donors were HIV-negative and reported no recent acute infections or vaccinations. Adult Caucasians living in Nashville, Tennessee made up all of the donors. V lost 6 bases and J 1 base, leaving 13 bases between the germline ends. Germline CDR1 MNHEY, CDR2 SMNVEV (reference sequence). The CDR3 covers 15 residues.

Sample: naive CD4+ T cells sorted from blood. This sample's subset: CD45RA+ positively selected. The sequence was collected from a man under 40 in good health. V and J are TRBV27 and TRBJ1-5; D possibly corresponds to TRBD1 (5 bases). The CDR3: CASRAGAISNQPQHF. The CDR3 DNA is TGTGCCAGCAGAGCTGGGGCAATCAGCAATCAGCCCCAGCATTTT.